The T cell receptor (beta chain) under discussion was sequenced for a study of shared T cell receptors in the human thymus. Trimming left V 0 bases short and J 0 bases short, with 9 bases between. Germline loops: CDR1 MNHNS, CDR2 SASEGT. This CDR3 spans 16 amino acids. Produced via immunoSEQ multiplex PCR; TCRdb's table is partial and in-frame only. Of more than 550,000 clones in the sample, over 75% are singletons; the top ten hold roughly 0.0087%. This same sample was also taken into another study, of human thymus T cells. As reported in that work: Thymic and blood repertoires seemed to show skewed V and J gene use.

The V and J genes are TRBV6-1 and TRBJ1-5, with D possibly matching TRBD1 (5 bases). The specimen sequenced was thymocytes. The sequence came from a boy in the first two years of life with a congenital heart defect. CDR3 loop: CASSEAGVGSNQPQHF. CDR3 bases: TGTGCCAGCAGTGAAGCAGGGGTGGGTAGCAATCAGCCCCAGCATTTT.